This T cell receptor beta chain derives from a study of blood T cell repertoires in COVID-19. Repertoires were generated with immunoSEQ multiplex PCR, while TCRdb's copy carries only in-frame clones and drops some. Among some 200,000 clones listed, around 82% were seen once. The TCR sequence derives from a man between 35 and 55 years old who had recovered from COVID-19. Material: PBMCs or T cells enriched from blood (not recorded which).

The CDR3 reads CASSLPGRGGAYGYTF. CDR3 DNA: TGTGCCAGCAGCCTCCCGGGTAGGGGAGGGGCCTATGGCTACACCTTC. This chain uses TRBV7-9 with TRBJ1-2; TRBD1 might be the D (5 bases). The CDR3 contains 16 residues. The germline gives CDR1 SEHNR, CDR2 FQNEAQ (reference sequence). V was pared by 5 bases and J by 4 bases, with 20 bases between.